Described below is a single T cell receptor beta chain sequence and its context. Per the germline V gene, CDR1 is SGHRS and CDR2 is YFSETQ. The CDR3 is 14 residues long. With V trimmed by 2 bases and J by 7 bases, 7 bases remained unmatched. Clones were read by immunoSEQ multiplex PCR, and TCRdb kept only the in-frame ones, dropping some. The sample carries around 160,000 clones, approximately 80% recorded once. Participants were aged about 18 to 95 years, lived in 20 to 25 US areas, and enrolled virtually. This specimen comes from a study of blood T cell repertoires in COVID-19. Across the whole study: Samples representing acute and convalescent COVID-19 were sourced from the United States, Italy and Spain. Sources were T cells, B-cell-depleted T cells, or PBMCs; the material itself was cDNA or gDNA.

The rearrangement joins TRBV5-1 to TRBJ1-1; 8 nucleotides agree with TRBD1. The sequenced sample was PBMCs or T cells enriched from blood (not recorded which). The receptor's source is a woman aged 60 to 75 who had recovered from COVID-19. The chain's CDR3 is CASSFQGAGVEAFF. As DNA, the CDR3 is TGCGCCAGCAGCTTCCAGGGGGCAGGAGTTGAAGCTTTCTTT. Full variable domain (missing parts from reference TRBV5-1 and TRBJ1-1): KAGVTQTPRYLIKTRGQQVTLSCSPISGHRSVSWYQQTPGQGLQFLFEYFSETQRNKGNFPGRFSGRQFSNSRSEMNVSTLELGDSALYLCASSFQGAGVEAFFGQGTRLTVV.